The text below deals with one T cell receptor beta chain. This clonotype was recorded at least ten times. Its antigen remains undetermined. One base away there is no much larger clone; base qualities are not given. This specimen comes from a study of liver allograft versus peripheral blood T cells (dated by TCRdb to the early 2020s). For the wider study: In liver transplant recipients, the study looked at T cell receptor repertoires in the peripheral blood and set them against the repertoires found within the transplanted livers.

Overall study results and their limits: T cell receptor repertoires inside liver allografts were reported to differ from those detected in peripheral blood.

The CDR3, from cysteine to phenylalanine, totals 13 residues. Only the CDR3 part of the read is kept: 39 bases, read in frame from the first base. Per the germline V gene, MNHNS is the CDR1 and SASEGT is the CDR2. Trimming at the junction amounts to 3 bases on V and 8 bases on J, and the germline ends lie 13 bases apart. The run used an Illumina MiSeq. Using fastp trimming at Q25 and MiXCR clonotype assembly, TCRdb reanalyzed the public sequencing data and kept in-frame beta chains. For every CDR3 protein sequence, its rows merge into one entry that carries the most common genes and DNA. This sample is represented by about 10,000 distinct CDR3 sequences; 15% to 20% of them were singletons. 1.5% to 2% of the sample goes to the ten largest clones.

The clonotype was recovered from a human patient who had a liver transplant. Some T cells may originate with the graft donor following a transplant. This chain joins TRBV6-1 to TRBJ1-2; possibly the D gene is TRBD1, per 6 matching bases. The DNA sequence is as follows: TGTGCCAGCAGTGAGACTTCAGGGGTAGGCTACACCTTC. Its translation is CASSETSGVGYTF.